Described below is a single T cell receptor (beta chain) sequence and its context. As yet, its antigen is unknown. 5'RACE template switching with UMIs generated TCR beta cDNA. Following a re-call of the 5' RACE reads, TCRdb has one entry per CDR3 protein and lacks DNA. The sample includes approximately 550,000 distinct CDR3 sequences. The germline CDR1 and CDR2 sequences are SGDLS and YYNGEE. The length of the CDR3 is 16 residues. These data belong to a study of T cells expressing NK-cell markers. Findings of the study overall: Dominant NKG2C+ clonotype frequencies of about 1.0-7.0% of CD8+ T cells were measured in about six donors.

Sequencing input: blood T cells: a sorted CD56 or NKG2C T cell subset, CD4+ or CD8+ T cells, or bulk PBMC T cells (not recorded which). The J gene is TRBJ2-1, the V gene TRBV9; TCRdb picks TRBD1, but there is no DNA to check that call. This receptor was identified in a man between 18 and 29 years old in good health. CDR3 residues: CASSVAGGQPYNEQFF.